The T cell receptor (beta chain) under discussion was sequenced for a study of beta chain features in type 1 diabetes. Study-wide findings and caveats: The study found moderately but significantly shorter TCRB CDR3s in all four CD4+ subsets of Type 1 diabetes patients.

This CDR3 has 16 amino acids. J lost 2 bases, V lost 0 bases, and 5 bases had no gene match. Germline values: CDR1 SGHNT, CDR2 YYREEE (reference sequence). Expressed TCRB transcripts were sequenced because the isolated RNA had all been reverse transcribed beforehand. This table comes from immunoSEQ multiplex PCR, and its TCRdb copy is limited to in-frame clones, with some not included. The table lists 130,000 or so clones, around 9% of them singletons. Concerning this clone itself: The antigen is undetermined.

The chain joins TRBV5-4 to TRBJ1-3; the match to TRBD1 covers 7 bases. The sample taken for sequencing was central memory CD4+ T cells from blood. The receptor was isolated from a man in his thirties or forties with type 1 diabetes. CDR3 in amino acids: CASSLDRQGAGNTIYF. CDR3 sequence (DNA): TGTGCCAGCAGCTTGGATCGACAGGGTGCTGGAAACACCATATATTTT.